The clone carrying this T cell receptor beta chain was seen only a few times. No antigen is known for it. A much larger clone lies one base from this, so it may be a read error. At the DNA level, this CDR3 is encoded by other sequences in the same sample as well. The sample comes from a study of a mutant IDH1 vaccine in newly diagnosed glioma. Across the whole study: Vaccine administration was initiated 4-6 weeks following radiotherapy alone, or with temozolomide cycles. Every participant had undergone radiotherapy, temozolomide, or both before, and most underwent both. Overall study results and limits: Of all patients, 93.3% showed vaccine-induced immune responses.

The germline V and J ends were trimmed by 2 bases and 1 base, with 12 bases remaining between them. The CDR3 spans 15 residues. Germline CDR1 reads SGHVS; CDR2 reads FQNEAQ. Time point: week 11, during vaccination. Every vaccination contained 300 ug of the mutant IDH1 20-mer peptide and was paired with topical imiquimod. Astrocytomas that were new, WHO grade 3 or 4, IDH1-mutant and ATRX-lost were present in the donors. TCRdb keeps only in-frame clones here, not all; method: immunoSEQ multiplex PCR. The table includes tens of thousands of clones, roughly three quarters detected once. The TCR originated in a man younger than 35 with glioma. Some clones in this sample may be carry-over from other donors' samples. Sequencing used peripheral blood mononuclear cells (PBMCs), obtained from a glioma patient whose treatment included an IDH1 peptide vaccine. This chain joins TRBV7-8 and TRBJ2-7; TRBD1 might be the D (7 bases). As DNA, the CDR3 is TGTGCCAGCAGCTTATGGTCAGGGGGGTCCTACGAGCAGTACTTC. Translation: CASSLWSGGSYEQYF. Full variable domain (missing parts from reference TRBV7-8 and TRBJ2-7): GAGVSQSPRYKVAKRGQDVALRCDPISGHVSLFWYQQALGQGPEFLTYFQNEAQLDKSGLPSDRFFAERPEGSVSTLKIQRTQQEDSAVYLCASSLWSGGSYEQYFGPGTRLTVT.